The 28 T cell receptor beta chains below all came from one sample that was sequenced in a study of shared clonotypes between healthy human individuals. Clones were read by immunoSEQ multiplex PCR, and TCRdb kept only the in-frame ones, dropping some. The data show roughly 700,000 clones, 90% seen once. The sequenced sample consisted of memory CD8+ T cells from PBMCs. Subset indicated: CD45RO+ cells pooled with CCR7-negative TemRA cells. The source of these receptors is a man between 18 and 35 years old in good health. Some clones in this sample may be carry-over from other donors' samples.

CDR3 coding DNA: TGTGCCAGCAGCCCCCGGAGGAACACCGGGGAGCTGTTTTTT. Encoded protein: CASSPRRNTGELFF. V is TRBV11-2 and J is TRBJ2-2; the D is unclear. CDR1 and CDR2 (germline): SGHAT, FQNNGV. Trimming pared 5 bases from V and 1 base from J, leaving 8 bases between. CDR3 length: 14 amino acids. Filled out from reference TRBV11-2 and TRBJ2-2, the complete variable domain reads EAGVAQSPRYKIIEKRQSVAFWCNPISGHATLYWYQQILGQGPKLLIQFQNNGVVDDSQLPKDRFSAERLKGVDSTLKIQPAKLEDSAVYLCASSPRRNTGELFFGEGSRLTVL.

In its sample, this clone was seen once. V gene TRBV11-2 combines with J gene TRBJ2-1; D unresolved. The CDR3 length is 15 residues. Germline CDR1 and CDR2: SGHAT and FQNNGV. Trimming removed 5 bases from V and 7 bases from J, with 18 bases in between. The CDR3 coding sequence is TGTGCCAGCAGCCCCTCAGGTGCGTTTTCGAATGAGCAGTTCTTC. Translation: CASSPSGAFSNEQFF.

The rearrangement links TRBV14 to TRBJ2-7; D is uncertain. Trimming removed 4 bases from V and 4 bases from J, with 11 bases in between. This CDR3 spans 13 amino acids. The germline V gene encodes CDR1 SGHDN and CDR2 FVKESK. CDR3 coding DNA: TGTGCCAGCAGCCCCCGGCAGTCGTACGAGCAGTACTTC. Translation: CASSPRQSYEQYF.

This CDR3 is CASSWDPGADTQYF. CDR3 DNA: TGTGCCAGCAGCTGGGACCCAGGCGCAGATACGCAGTATTTT. The gene calls are TRBV5-4 and TRBJ2-3; D is tentatively TRBD1 or TRBD2 (5 bases each). The CDR3 loop spans 14 amino acids. V lost 3 bases, J lost 4 bases, and 12 bases lay in between. Germline lookup yields CDR1 SGHNT and CDR2 YYREEE (reference sequence). Complete variable domain (other parts from reference TRBV5-4 and TRBJ2-3): ETGVTQSPTHLIKTRGQQVTLRCSSQSGHNTVSWYQQALGQGPQFIFQYYREEENGRGNFPPRFSGLQFPNYSSELNVNALELDDSALYLCASSWDPGADTQYFGPGTRLTVL.

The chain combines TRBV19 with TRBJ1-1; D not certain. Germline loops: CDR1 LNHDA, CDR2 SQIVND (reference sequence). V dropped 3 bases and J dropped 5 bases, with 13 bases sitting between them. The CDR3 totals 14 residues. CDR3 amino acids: CASSIGLPGTEAFF. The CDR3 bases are TGTGCCAGTAGTATTGGACTCCCGGGGACTGAAGCTTTCTTT.

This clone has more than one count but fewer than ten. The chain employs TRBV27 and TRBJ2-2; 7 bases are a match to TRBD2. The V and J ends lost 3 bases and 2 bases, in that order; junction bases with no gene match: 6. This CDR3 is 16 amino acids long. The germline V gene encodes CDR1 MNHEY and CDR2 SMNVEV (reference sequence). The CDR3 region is CASSLYLAANTGELFF. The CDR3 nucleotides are TGTGCCAGCAGTTTGTATCTAGCGGCAAACACCGGGGAGCTGTTTTTT.

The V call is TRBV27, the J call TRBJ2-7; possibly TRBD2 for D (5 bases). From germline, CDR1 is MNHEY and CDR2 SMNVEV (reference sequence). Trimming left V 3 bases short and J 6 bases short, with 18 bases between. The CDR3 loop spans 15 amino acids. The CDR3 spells CASSFAREKAGEQYF. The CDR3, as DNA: TGTGCCAGCAGTTTTGCCCGCGAAAAGGCGGGCGAGCAGTACTTC.

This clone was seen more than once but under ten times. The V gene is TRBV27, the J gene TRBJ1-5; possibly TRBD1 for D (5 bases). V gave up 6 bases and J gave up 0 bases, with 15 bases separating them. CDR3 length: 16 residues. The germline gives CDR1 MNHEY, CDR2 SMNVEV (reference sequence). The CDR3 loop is CASRTGTDYSNQPQHF. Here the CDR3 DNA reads TGTGCCAGCAGAACCGGGACGGACTATAGCAATCAGCCCCAGCATTTT.

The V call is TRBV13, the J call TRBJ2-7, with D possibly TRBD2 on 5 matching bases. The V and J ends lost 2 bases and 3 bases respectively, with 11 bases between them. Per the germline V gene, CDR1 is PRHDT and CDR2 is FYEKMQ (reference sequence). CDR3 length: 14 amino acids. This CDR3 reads CASSLRGPLYEQYF. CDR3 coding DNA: TGTGCCAGCAGCTTACGAGGGCCACTCTACGAGCAGTACTTC.

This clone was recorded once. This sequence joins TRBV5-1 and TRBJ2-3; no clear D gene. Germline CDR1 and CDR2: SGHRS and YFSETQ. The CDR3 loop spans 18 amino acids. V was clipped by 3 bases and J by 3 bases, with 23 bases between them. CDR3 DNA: TGCGCCAGCAGCTCGCATGTAAAACTTCCCTCCTATACAGATACGCAGTATTTT. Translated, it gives CASSSHVKLPSYTDTQYF.

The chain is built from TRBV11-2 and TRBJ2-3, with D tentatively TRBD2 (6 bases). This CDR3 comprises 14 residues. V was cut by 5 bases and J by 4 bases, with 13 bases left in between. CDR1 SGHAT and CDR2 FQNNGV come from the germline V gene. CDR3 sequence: CASSPRLDPDTQYF. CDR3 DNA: TGTGCCAGCAGCCCCCGACTAGACCCAGATACGCAGTATTTT.

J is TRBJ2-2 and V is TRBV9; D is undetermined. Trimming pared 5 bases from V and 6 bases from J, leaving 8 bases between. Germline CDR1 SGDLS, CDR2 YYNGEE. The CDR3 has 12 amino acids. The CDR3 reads CASSKGSGELFF. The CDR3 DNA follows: TGTGCCAGCAGTAAAGGCTCCGGGGAGCTGTTTTTT.

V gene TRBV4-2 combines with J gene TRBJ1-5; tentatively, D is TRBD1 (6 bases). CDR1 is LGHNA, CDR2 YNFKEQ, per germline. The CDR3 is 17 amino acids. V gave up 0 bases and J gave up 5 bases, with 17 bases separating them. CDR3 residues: CASSQEGLGQGYQPQHF. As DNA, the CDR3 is TGTGCCAGCAGCCAAGAGGGGCTAGGGCAGGGGTATCAGCCCCAGCATTTT.

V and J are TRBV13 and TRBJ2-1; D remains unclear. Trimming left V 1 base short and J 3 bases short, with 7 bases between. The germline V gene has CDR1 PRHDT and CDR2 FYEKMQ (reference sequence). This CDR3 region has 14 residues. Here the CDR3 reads CASSLEAVYNEQFF. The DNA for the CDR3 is TGTGCCAGCAGCTTAGAGGCCGTCTACAATGAGCAGTTCTTC.

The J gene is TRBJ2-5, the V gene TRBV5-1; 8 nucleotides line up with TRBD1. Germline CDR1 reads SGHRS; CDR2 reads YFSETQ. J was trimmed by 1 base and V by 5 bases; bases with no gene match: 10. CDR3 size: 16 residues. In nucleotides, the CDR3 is TGCGCCAGCAGTAACCGGGACAGGTCCCCCCAAGAGACCCAGTACTTC. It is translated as CASSNRDRSPQETQYF.

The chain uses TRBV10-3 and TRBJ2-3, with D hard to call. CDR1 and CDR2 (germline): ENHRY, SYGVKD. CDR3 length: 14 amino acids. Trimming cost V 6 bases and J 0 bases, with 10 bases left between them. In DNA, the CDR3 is TGTGCCATCAGGACCTCGACTAGCACAGATACGCAGTATTTT. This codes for CAIRTSTSTDTQYF.

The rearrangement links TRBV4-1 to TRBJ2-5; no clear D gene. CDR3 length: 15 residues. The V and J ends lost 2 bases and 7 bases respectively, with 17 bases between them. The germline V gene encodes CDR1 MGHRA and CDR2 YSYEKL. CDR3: CASSQLGGILGTQYF. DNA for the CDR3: TGCGCCAGCAGCCAACTAGGTGGCATCCTCGGGACCCAGTACTTC.

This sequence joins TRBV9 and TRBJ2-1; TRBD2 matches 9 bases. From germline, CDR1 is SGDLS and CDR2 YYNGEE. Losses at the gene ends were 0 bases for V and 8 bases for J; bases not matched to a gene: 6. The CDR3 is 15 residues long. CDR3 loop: CASSVGGRAVHEQFF. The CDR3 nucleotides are TGTGCCAGCAGCGTAGGCGGGAGGGCCGTGCATGAGCAGTTCTTC.

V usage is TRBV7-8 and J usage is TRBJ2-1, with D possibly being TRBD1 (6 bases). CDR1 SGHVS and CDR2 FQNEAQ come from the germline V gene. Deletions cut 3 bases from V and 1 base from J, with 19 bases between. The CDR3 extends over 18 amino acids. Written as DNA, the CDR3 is TGTGCCAGCAGCTTGGGATCTAGACAGGCCGTATCCTACAATGAGCAGTTCTTC. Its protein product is CASSLGSRQAVSYNEQFF.

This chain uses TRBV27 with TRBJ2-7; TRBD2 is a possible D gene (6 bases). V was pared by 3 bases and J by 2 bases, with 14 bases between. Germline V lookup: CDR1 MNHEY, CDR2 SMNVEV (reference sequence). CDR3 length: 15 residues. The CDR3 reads CASSLAGFRAYEQYF. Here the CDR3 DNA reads TGTGCCAGCAGTTTGGCGGGGTTCCGGGCCTACGAGCAGTACTTC.

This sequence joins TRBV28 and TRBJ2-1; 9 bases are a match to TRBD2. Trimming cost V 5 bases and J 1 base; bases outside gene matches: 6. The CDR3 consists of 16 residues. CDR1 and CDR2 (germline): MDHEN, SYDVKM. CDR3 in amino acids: CASSTASGVSYNEQFF. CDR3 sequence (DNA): TGTGCCAGCAGTACAGCTAGCGGGGTGTCCTACAATGAGCAGTTCTTC.

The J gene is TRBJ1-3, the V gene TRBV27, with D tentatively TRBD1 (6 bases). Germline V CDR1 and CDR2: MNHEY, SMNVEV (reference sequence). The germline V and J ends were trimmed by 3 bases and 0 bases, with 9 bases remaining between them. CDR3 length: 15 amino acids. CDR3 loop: CASSFQGPSGNTIYF. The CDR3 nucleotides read TGTGCCAGCAGTTTTCAGGGGCCCTCTGGAAACACCATATATTTT.

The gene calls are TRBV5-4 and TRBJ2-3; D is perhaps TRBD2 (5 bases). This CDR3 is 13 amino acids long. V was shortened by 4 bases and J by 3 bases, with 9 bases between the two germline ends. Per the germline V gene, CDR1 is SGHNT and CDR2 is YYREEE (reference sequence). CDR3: CASSLTRTDTQYF. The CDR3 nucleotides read TGTGCCAGCAGCCTAACTAGAACAGATACGCAGTATTTT.

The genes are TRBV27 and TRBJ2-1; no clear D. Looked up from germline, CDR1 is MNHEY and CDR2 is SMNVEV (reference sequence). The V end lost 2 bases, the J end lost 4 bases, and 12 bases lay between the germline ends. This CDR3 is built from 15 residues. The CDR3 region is CASSLAPGPYNEQFF. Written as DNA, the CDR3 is TGTGCCAGCAGTTTAGCCCCCGGACCTTACAATGAGCAGTTCTTC.

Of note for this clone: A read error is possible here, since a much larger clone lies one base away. CDR3 sequence (DNA): TGTGCCAGCAGTCCCTCCTACGAGCAGTACTTC. It encodes CASSPSYEQYF. The rearrangement uses TRBV27 and TRBJ2-7; no definite D call. CDR3 length: 11 residues. V dropped 5 bases and J dropped 0 bases, with 2 bases sitting between them. Germline V gives CDR1 MNHEY, CDR2 SMNVEV (reference sequence).

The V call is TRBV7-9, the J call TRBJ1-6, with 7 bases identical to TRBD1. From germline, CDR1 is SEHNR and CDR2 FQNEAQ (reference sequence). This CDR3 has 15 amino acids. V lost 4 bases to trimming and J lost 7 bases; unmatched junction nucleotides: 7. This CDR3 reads CASSYPPGGNSPLHF. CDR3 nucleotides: TGTGCCAGCAGCTACCCTCCAGGGGGAAATTCACCCCTCCACTTT.

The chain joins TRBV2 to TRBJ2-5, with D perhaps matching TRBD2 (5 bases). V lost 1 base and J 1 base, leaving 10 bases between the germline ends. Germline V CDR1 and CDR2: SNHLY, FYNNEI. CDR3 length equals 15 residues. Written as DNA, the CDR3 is TGTGCCAGCAGTGAAGGTGCCGGACTCCAAGAGACCCAGTACTTC. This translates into CASSEGAGLQETQYF.

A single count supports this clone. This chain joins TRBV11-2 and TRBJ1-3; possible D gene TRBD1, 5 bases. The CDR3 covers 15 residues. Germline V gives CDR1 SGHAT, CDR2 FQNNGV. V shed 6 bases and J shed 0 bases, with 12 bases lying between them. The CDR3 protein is CASRSGLSSGNTIYF. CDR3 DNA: TGTGCCAGCAGATCAGGGCTCAGCTCTGGAAACACCATATATTTT.